This record looks at one T cell receptor (beta chain) sequence and its context. This receptor's antigen is unknown. No base quality information exists; no much larger clone differs at one position. The source of the sample is a study of control samples from healthy donors and cancer patients (dated by TCRdb to the early 2020s). Receptor amplification or capture employed the immunoSEQ multiplex PCR assay. The table was pulled from immuneACCESS by TCRdb, which kept in-frame rearrangements only. Such tables lose some clones; where checked, under half of the loss comes from unresolved V genes, and the rest has no known cause. The sample table lists about 140,000 clones, approximately 92% of them with a count of one. The ten most abundant clones make up around 11% of the sample. A distance of 12 bases separates the germline ends of V and J, which lose 5 bases and 6 bases respectively. Per the germline V gene, KGHSH is the CDR1 and LQKENI is the CDR2. The CDR3 measures 13 amino acids from cysteine to phenylalanine. CDR3 DNA only is kept here, 39 bases in frame from base 1.

Sequencing was performed on blood. The sequence derives from a man aged 30-40 years in good health. The chain couples TRBV18 to TRBJ2-3, with the D segment identity uncertain. The CDR3 here reads CASSTSYPDTQYF. Read as DNA, the sequence is TGTGCCAGCTCAACATCCTATCCCGATACGCAGTATTTT. Where the CDR3 stops, the reference TRBV18 and TRBJ2-3 genes take over; the full variable domain is NAGVMQNPRHLVRRRGQEARLRCSPMKGHSHVYWYRQLPEEGLKFMVYLQKENIIDESGMPKERFSAEFPKEGPSILRIQQVVRGDSAAYFCASSTSYPDTQYFGPGTRLTVL.